The clone carrying this T cell receptor (beta chain) was seen ten or more times. Antigen specificity is unknown. The study, taken as a whole, reports: Tumor Treg TCRs overlapped most with tumor naive CD4+ cells.

Full-length variable regions came from constant-region reverse primers plus semi-nested Nested Universal Primer A PCR. TCRdb analysed the 5' RACE reads with MiXCR anew, one entry per CDR3 protein. This sample has around 52,000 distinct CDR3 sequences, with 28% found just once. This CDR3 contains 14 residues. CDR1 is MDHEN and CDR2 is SYDVKM in the germline V gene. V dropped 4 bases and J dropped 3 bases, with 11 bases sitting between them. Memory CD4+ cells were defined as CD4+CD45RO+CD25-. The source material was tumor-infiltrating memory CD4+ T cells sorted from the breast tumor. Subset noted: memory CD4+ T cells, CD4+CD45RO+CD25-. The chain joins TRBV28 to TRBJ2-3; D gene uncertain. The TCR comes from a female donor with breast cancer. The CDR3 nucleotides are TGTGCCAGCAGTTCGCAAACCCTAACAGATACGCAGTATTTT. It specifies CASSSQTLTDTQYF.